The clone carrying this T cell receptor beta chain has more than one count but fewer than ten. Its antigen is still unknown. A junction boundary mismatches the germline segment, possibly from a read error. This entry belongs to a study of post-analysis software for immune sequencing data. Study outcomes and limitations: Relative to controls, patients with multiple sclerosis showed significantly lower normalized Chao1 diversity. Clustering by F measure revealed strong co-clustering among samples prepared together in one batch. Four or five TRBV segments, TRBV5-6, TRBV5-1 and TRBV20-1 among them, were found more frequent in patients than controls.

CDR1 MNHEY and CDR2 SMNVEV come from the germline V gene (reference sequence). The CDR3 contains 16 residues. Prepared libraries of TCR beta cDNA carried unique molecular identifiers. The yield from roughly 1 to 10 million T cells was 500,000 or so cDNA molecules in total. TCRdb re-analysed the PCR reads in MiXCR, keeping a single row per CDR3 protein. The profile shows about half a million distinct CDR3 sequences, under 55% of them singletons. The receptor's source is a girl aged 10 to 17 with multiple sclerosis. The sequenced sample consisted of blood. The chain joins TRBV27 to TRBJ2-7; 8 bases map to TRBD1. The CDR3 nucleotides are TGTGCTAGCAGTTTAAGATTGGGACAGGTTTCCTACGAGCAGTACTTC. This translates into CASSLRLGQVSYEQYF.